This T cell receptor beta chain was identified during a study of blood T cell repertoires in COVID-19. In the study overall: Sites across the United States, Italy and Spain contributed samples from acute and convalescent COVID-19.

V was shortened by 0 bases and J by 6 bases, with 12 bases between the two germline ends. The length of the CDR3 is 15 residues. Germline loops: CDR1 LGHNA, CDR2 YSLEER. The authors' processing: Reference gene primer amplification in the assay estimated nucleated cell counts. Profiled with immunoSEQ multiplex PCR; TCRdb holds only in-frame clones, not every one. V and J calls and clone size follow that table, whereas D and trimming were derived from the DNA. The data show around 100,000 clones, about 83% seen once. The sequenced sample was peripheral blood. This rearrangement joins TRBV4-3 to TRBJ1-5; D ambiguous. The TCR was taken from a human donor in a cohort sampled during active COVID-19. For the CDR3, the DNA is TGCGCCAGCAGCCAAGATAAAGGTCCGGGTCAGCCCCAGCATTTT. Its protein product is CASSQDKGPGQPQHF.